These 17 T cell receptor delta chains share one sample of origin, sequenced in a study of Vδ1+ human thymocytes. Study-wide results and limits: Thymic TRG and TRD repertoires appeared highly polyclonal, with Gaussian CDR3 length distributions.

Their antigen targets remain unknown. RNA was extracted from the cells and then reverse transcribed. Multiplex PCR used pooled V-gene forward primers and a constant-region reverse primer to amplify CDR3s. TCRdb repeated clone calling on the multiplex PCR reads with CATT. Seen here are 70,000 to 90,000 delta-chain clones, 30% to 40% observed once, and the top ten hold approximately 0.3%. Sequencing used Vdelta1+ gamma-delta thymocytes from the thymus. Subset in this sample: FACS-sorted CD3+ TCRalphabeta- TCRVdelta1+ TCRVdelta2- thymocytes. These receptors originate from a boy in the first two years of life who had congenital heart surgery.

This rearrangement joins TRDV1 to TRDJ1; 12 bases align to TRDD3. The CDR3 is 21 residues long. V was pared by 1 base and J by 9 bases, with 24 bases of the junction left unmatched. Germline V gene sequence: CDR1 TSWWSYY, CDR2 QGS. As DNA, the CDR3 is TGTGCTCTTGGGGAACGAGCTACCCCCATACTGGGGGATACACTTATATTGGAACTCATCTTT. Translated, it gives CALGERATPILGDTLILELIF.

This clone was observed a few times. J is TRDJ1 and V is TRDV1; 12 bases align to TRDD3. CDR1 is TSWWSYY and CDR2 is QGS in the germline V gene. Trimming at V came to 4 bases and at J to 0 bases, leaving 21 bases not matched to a gene. This CDR3 spans 22 amino acids. The CDR3 DNA reads TGTGCTCTTGGGGTTCACCCGGGCTGGGGGATACGCGAGAGTCCCCACACCGATAAACTCATCTTT. Amino acid sequence: CALGVHPGWGIRESPHTDKLIF.

This clone was picked up a small number of times. The chain is built from TRDV1 and TRDJ1, with 9 bases fitting TRDD3. This CDR3 spans 14 amino acids. Per the germline V gene, CDR1 is TSWWSYY and CDR2 is QGS. The junction had 9 bases not matched to a gene; V was cut back by 4 bases and J by 9 bases. CDR3 sequence: CALGGLLGDGQLIF. The CDR3 DNA reads as TGTGCTCTTGGGGGCCTACTGGGGGACGGGCAACTCATCTTT.

This clone was recorded a few times. The V and J genes are TRDV1 and TRDJ1, with D maybe TRDD3 (5 bases). The CDR3 has 11 residues. V was pared by 8 bases and J by 5 bases, with 9 bases between. Germline loops: CDR1 TSWWSYY, CDR2 QGS. The CDR3 DNA reads as TGTGCTCTTCTTCGGGGGGATAAACTCATCTTT. Its translation is CALLRGDKLIF.

V and J are TRDV1 and TRDJ1, with TRDD3 identical over 12 bases. Trimming removed 2 bases from V and 2 bases from J; junction bases left unmatched: 27. Germline CDR1 TSWWSYY, CDR2 QGS. There are 24 residues in the CDR3. CDR3 amino acids: CALGENPLPLWGIRGQPKTDKLIF. The CDR3 DNA reads as TGTGCTCTTGGGGAAAACCCTCTGCCTCTCTGGGGGATACGCGGACAGCCGAAAACCGATAAACTCATCTTT.

This clone has only a few counts. This chain joins TRDV1 and TRDJ1, with 12 bases identical to TRDD3. Germline V gene data show CDR1 as TSWWSYY and CDR2 as QGS. The V and J ends lost 0 bases and 3 bases, in that order; junction bases with no gene match: 20. This CDR3 has 22 residues. This CDR3 reads CALGELSRDVSTPGGYADKLIF. The CDR3 DNA follows: TGTGCTCTTGGGGAACTGAGTCGGGACGTTTCTACCCCTGGGGGATACGCCGATAAACTCATCTTT.

This clone was counted between two and nine times. The gene calls are TRDV1 and TRDJ1; 9 bases align to TRDD3. With 4 bases clipped from V and 0 bases from J, the junction kept 12 bases outside the gene matches. This CDR3 spans 18 amino acids. Germline CDR1 reads TSWWSYY; CDR2 reads QGS. This CDR3 reads CALGGWIWGISYTDKLIF. CDR3 coding DNA: TGTGCTCTTGGGGGCTGGATCTGGGGGATCTCGTACACCGATAAACTCATCTTT.

The chain joins TRDV1 to TRDJ1; the D gene could be TRDD2 or TRDD3 (7 bases each). The CDR3 length is 21 residues. V shed 2 bases and J shed 2 bases, with 30 bases lying between them. Germline V lookup: CDR1 TSWWSYY, CDR2 QGS. DNA of the CDR3: TGTGCTCTTGGGGAAAGATTTTGGCCTTCCTGCACACCGGGGGATACCGATAAACTCATCTTT. Its translation is CALGERFWPSCTPGDTDKLIF.

This clone was picked up a small number of times. The chain uses TRDV1 and TRDJ1; either TRDD2 or TRDD3 may fit D (7 bases each). The CDR3 covers 20 residues. Trimming pared 4 bases from V and 0 bases from J, leaving 27 bases between. From germline, CDR1 is TSWWSYY and CDR2 QGS. CDR3: CALGGPSSSLGISDTDKLIF. Here the CDR3 DNA reads TGTGCTCTTGGGGGCCCTTCCTCCTCACTGGGGATATCGGACACCGATAAACTCATCTTT.

The table lists this clone with a few counts. The gene calls are TRDV1 and TRDJ1; perhaps TRDD2 as D (6 bases). The CDR3 totals 20 residues. V lost 4 bases and J 0 bases, leaving 27 bases between the germline ends. Germline values: CDR1 TSWWSYY, CDR2 QGS. The CDR3 spells CALGVLFPPTLGKNTDKLIF. DNA for the CDR3: TGTGCTCTTGGGGTCTTATTTCCTCCTACCCTAGGGAAAAACACCGATAAACTCATCTTT.

This clone was recorded many times. The J gene is TRDJ1, the V gene TRDV2; D is unclear. V dropped 0 bases and J dropped 0 bases, with 16 bases sitting between them. Germline V gives CDR1 GEAIGNYY, CDR2 EKD. CDR3 size: 17 residues. The CDR3 sequence is CACDTGDVDEYTDKLIF. The CDR3 DNA is TGTGCCTGTGACACCGGTGATGTGGACGAATACACCGATAAACTCATCTTT.

The chain recombines TRDV1 with TRDJ1; D is unresolved. Between the trimmed V and J ends, which lost 0 bases and 3 bases, there was a span of 14 bases. CDR3 length equals 16 residues. Germline assignment: CDR1 TSWWSYY and CDR2 QGS. The CDR3 reads CALGELPGLRPDKLIF. CDR3 DNA sequence: TGTGCTCTTGGGGAACTGCCTGGACTCAGACCCGATAAACTCATCTTT.

This clone was counted once. The chain has TRDV1 and TRDJ1; tentatively, D is TRDD2 (5 bases). V lost 0 bases and J 0 bases, leaving 26 bases between the germline ends. The germline V gene has CDR1 TSWWSYY and CDR2 QGS. This CDR3 is 21 amino acids long. This CDR3 reads CALGELGSSSEYPSYTDKLIF. CDR3 nucleotides: TGTGCTCTTGGGGAACTAGGGAGTTCCTCGGAGTACCCGTCTTACACCGATAAACTCATCTTT.

Turning to this clone: With a much larger clone just one base away, this may be a read error. The chain carries TRDV2 and TRDJ1, with no clear D. Trimming removed 8 bases at V and 0 bases at J, with 9 bases between. This CDR3 region has 12 residues. In germline, CDR1 is GEAIGNYY, CDR2 EKD. The CDR3 region is CAFVPYTDKLIF. CDR3 in DNA: TGTGCCTTTGTCCCGTACACCGATAAACTCATCTTT.

The genes are TRDV1 and TRDJ1; 8 bases map to TRDD3. J gave up 0 bases and V 3 bases, and 21 bases lay outside the gene matches. Per germline, CDR1 TSWWSYY and CDR2 QGS. The CDR3 covers 21 residues. The CDR3 coding sequence is TGTGCTCTTGGGGAGCGAAATCCCTTATCTACTGGGGGTCGGTACACCGATAAACTCATCTTT. This sequence encodes CALGERNPLSTGGRYTDKLIF.

The chain couples TRDV1 to TRDJ1; D is possibly TRDD3 (6 bases). The germline CDR1 and CDR2 sequences are TSWWSYY and QGS. V lost 2 bases and J 0 bases, leaving 22 bases between the germline ends. This CDR3 is 19 amino acids long. The DNA for the CDR3 is TGTGCTCTTGGGGAATTTGATCAGGGGGAAGAAGGGTACACCGATAAACTCATCTTT. Translating it yields CALGEFDQGEEGYTDKLIF.

The chain links TRDV1 to TRDJ1; D possibly matches TRDD2 or TRDD3 (5 bases each). Germline assignment: CDR1 TSWWSYY and CDR2 QGS. This CDR3 spans 18 amino acids. V was cut by 2 bases and J by 1 base, with 20 bases left in between. The CDR3 loop is CALGEKILRHTGTDKLIF. The CDR3, as DNA: TGTGCTCTTGGGGAAAAGATCCTTCGCCATACGGGCACCGATAAACTCATCTTT.